These 27 T cell receptor beta chains were sequenced from one sample in a study of blood T cell repertoires in COVID-19. Produced via immunoSEQ multiplex PCR; TCRdb's table is partial and in-frame only. The sample has about 380,000 clones; around 84% are singletons. The sample was peripheral blood. These receptors were obtained from a woman between 18 and 29 years old with acute or convalescent COVID-19.

This clone has just a few counts. The chain couples TRBV24-1 to TRBJ2-7, with unresolved D. This CDR3 contains 13 residues. Trimming stripped 4 bases from V and 6 bases from J, with 12 bases between. Germline V gene sequence: CDR1 KGHDR, CDR2 SFDVKD. In nucleotides, the CDR3 is TGTGCCACCAGTGACCCTCTAGTGGCCGAGCAGTACTTC. Translation: CATSDPLVAEQYF.

This chain links TRBV7-9 with TRBJ2-1; TRBD2 matches at 7 bases. This CDR3 contains 19 residues. Germline trimming cut 2 bases from V and 0 bases from J; bases unmatched to any gene: 13. The germline V gene encodes CDR1 SEHNR and CDR2 FQNEAQ (reference sequence). The CDR3 is CASSLPGNRRDYSYNEQFF. The CDR3 DNA reads TGTGCCAGCAGCTTACCGGGGAACCGCCGGGACTACTCCTACAATGAGCAGTTCTTC.

The chain has TRBV7-9 and TRBJ2-3; 9 nucleotides align to TRBD2. The CDR3 runs to 14 residues. Germline CDR1 reads SEHNR; CDR2 reads FQNEAQ (reference sequence). V lost 9 bases to trimming and J lost 5 bases; unmatched junction nucleotides: 9. The CDR3 is CARCSGGGLDTQYF. CDR3 in DNA: TGTGCCAGGTGTAGCGGGGGCGGGTTAGATACGCAGTATTTT.

The J gene is TRBJ1-6, the V gene TRBV5-6; D may be TRBD1 (5 bases). The CDR3 runs to 14 residues. Germline CDR1 SGHDT, CDR2 YYEEEE. V was cut by 1 base and J by 9 bases, with 11 bases left in between. The CDR3 coding sequence is TGTGCCAGCAGCTTGCGCCAGGGATTTTCACCCCTCCACTTT. Protein: CASSLRQGFSPLHF.

J is TRBJ1-1 and V is TRBV2; 7 bases map to TRBD1. In germline, CDR1 is SNHLY, CDR2 FYNNEI. The CDR3 covers 14 residues. The trim removed 6 bases at V and 5 bases at J, leaving 9 bases unmatched. This chain's CDR3 is CASSLTGARTEAFF. The CDR3 nucleotides read TGTGCCAGCAGCCTCACAGGGGCTCGGACTGAAGCTTTCTTT.

The chain has TRBV27 and TRBJ2-3; maybe TRBD1 (5 bases). CDR1 MNHEY and CDR2 SMNVEV come from the germline V gene (reference sequence). The length of the CDR3 is 17 residues. V was cut by 4 bases and J by 2 bases, with 19 bases left in between. The CDR3 protein is CASSSQGFLRNTDTQYF. The CDR3 bases are TGTGCCAGCAGTTCTCAGGGCTTTCTTAGAAACACAGATACGCAGTATTTT.

In its sample, this clone was seen a few times. The chain joins TRBV5-6 to TRBJ1-2; 7 positions match TRBD1. CDR3 size: 14 residues. V gave up 2 bases and J gave up 4 bases; unmatched junction bases: 5. Germline assignment: CDR1 SGHDT and CDR2 YYEEEE. In nucleotides, the CDR3 is TGTGCCAGCAGCTTACAGACAGGGACCTATGGCTACACCTTC. Its protein is CASSLQTGTYGYTF.

The CDR3 DNA reads TGTGCCAGCAGTTACTCGATAGCCACCGGCGCTGAAGCTTTCTTT. Amino acid sequence: CASSYSIATGAEAFF. The chain has TRBV6-5 and TRBJ1-1; no clear D gene. The CDR3 consists of 15 residues. V lost 0 bases, J lost 6 bases, and 14 bases lay in between. The germline CDR1 and CDR2 sequences are MNHEY and SVGAGI.

The sample holds a few counts of this clone. V is TRBV19 and J is TRBJ2-5; TRBD2 matches 9 bases. This CDR3 spans 14 amino acids. In germline, CDR1 is LNHDA, CDR2 SQIVND (reference sequence). V shed 7 bases and J 2 bases; nucleotides not matched to a gene: 5. The CDR3 is CASNPAGGQETQYF. In DNA form, the CDR3 reads TGTGCCAGTAACCCAGCGGGGGGTCAAGAGACCCAGTACTTC.

The chain couples TRBV7-9 to TRBJ1-2; D is unclear. V was pared by 0 bases and J by 6 bases, with 8 bases between. This CDR3 contains 13 residues. Per germline, CDR1 SEHNR and CDR2 FQNEAQ (reference sequence). The CDR3 coding sequence is TGTGCCAGCAGCTTAGCGCAGGTCCATGGCTACACCTTC. It encodes CASSLAQVHGYTF.

The genes are TRBV19 and TRBJ1-2; TRBD1 is a possible D gene (5 bases). This CDR3 is built from 14 residues. V was cut by 3 bases and J by 4 bases, with 12 bases left in between. Germline CDR1 LNHDA, CDR2 SQIVND (reference sequence). The CDR3 DNA follows: TGTGCCAGTAGTATTGGTCGGGGGAGCTATGGCTACACCTTC. This gives the protein CASSIGRGSYGYTF.

As concerns this clone: This sample includes further DNA sequences coding for the same CDR3. The V gene is TRBV7-6, the J gene TRBJ2-5, with TRBD2 matching 14 bases. Germline V gives CDR1 SGHVS, CDR2 FNYEAQ. CDR3 size: 15 residues. Trimming took 5 bases from V and 5 from J; bases not matched to a gene: 4. The CDR3 is CASSLGLAGGETQYF. CDR3 bases: TGTGCCAGCAGCCTAGGACTAGCGGGAGGTGAGACCCAGTACTTC.

The chain is built from TRBV6-4 and TRBJ2-1, with a tentative D call TRBD2 (6 bases). The ends were cut back, 5 bases at V and 7 bases at J, with 21 bases in the middle. This CDR3 spans 16 amino acids. Germline V CDR1 and CDR2: MRHNA, SNTAGT. CDR3 sequence: CASSRLGGGEGNEQFF. CDR3 nucleotides: TGTGCCAGCAGTCGGTTGGGGGGAGGAGAGGGAAATGAGCAGTTCTTC.

This clone was found once. The chain joins TRBV5-1 to TRBJ2-5; tentatively, D is TRBD2 (6 bases). The CDR3 sequence is 15 residues long. V was shortened by 1 base and J by 5 bases, with 15 bases between the two germline ends. Per germline, CDR1 SGHRS and CDR2 YFSETQ. The CDR3 loop reads CASSLPRRVRETQYF. CDR3 bases: TGCGCCAGCAGCTTGCCCAGGAGGGTTCGGGAGACCCAGTACTTC. The variable domain in full, with the rest retrieved from reference TRBV5-1 and TRBJ2-5, is KAGVTQTPRYLIKTRGQQVTLSCSPISGHRSVSWYQQTPGQGLQFLFEYFSETQRNKGNFPGRFSGRQFSNSRSEMNVSTLELGDSALYLCASSLPRRVRETQYFGPGTRLLVL.

This clone has a handful of counts. The chain joins TRBV4-1 to TRBJ2-1; TRBD2 might be the D (5 bases). V was clipped by 0 bases and J by 8 bases, with 17 bases between them. From germline, CDR1 is MGHRA and CDR2 YSYEKL. The CDR3 extends over 16 amino acids. CDR3 residues: CASSQDPPRVGHEQFF. The CDR3 region has the DNA TGCGCCAGCAGCCAAGACCCCCCGCGGGTCGGTCATGAGCAGTTCTTC.

The V and J genes are TRBV11-2 and TRBJ2-7; D perhaps matches TRBD2 (6 bases). Germline CDR1 SGHAT, CDR2 FQNNGV. CDR3 length equals 14 residues. The V and J ends lost 0 bases and 6 bases respectively, with 12 bases between them. The CDR3 nucleotides are TGTGCCAGCAGCTTAGAAGCGGGTTTTGGCGAGCAGTACTTC. Protein product: CASSLEAGFGEQYF.

V gene TRBV9 combines with J gene TRBJ1-1, with 7 bases fitting TRBD1. J gave up 1 base and V 4 bases, and 7 bases lay outside the gene matches. CDR3 length equals 15 residues. The germline V gene encodes CDR1 SGDLS and CDR2 YYNGEE. CDR3 sequence reads: CASSPWDSRNTEAFF. In DNA, the CDR3 is TGTGCCAGCAGCCCCTGGGACAGCCGGAACACTGAAGCTTTCTTT.

This clone was found a few times. The chain combines TRBV7-8 with TRBJ1-1; D ambiguous. Germline lookup yields CDR1 SGHVS and CDR2 FQNEAQ. V lost 1 base and J lost 5, with 8 bases in between. The CDR3 extends over 13 amino acids. DNA for the CDR3: TGTGCCAGCAGCTTAGACTCAACGACTGAAGCTTTCTTT. It codes for CASSLDSTTEAFF.

V usage is TRBV27 and J usage is TRBJ1-1, with TRBD1 as a possible D gene (5 bases). The V gene's germline CDR1 is MNHEY and CDR2 SMNVEV (reference sequence). The CDR3 runs to 16 residues. Trimming shortened V by 6 bases and J by 4 bases, and 21 bases separated the two germline ends. In DNA, the CDR3 is TGTGCCAGCAGACGTAAAGCGGGCGGGACTGCCACTGAAGCTTTCTTT. Translated, it gives CASRRKAGGTATEAFF.

J is TRBJ1-4 and V is TRBV30; D gene uncertain. The CDR3 extends over 16 amino acids. V gave up 2 bases and J gave up 0 bases, with 13 bases separating them. CDR1 is GTSNPN, CDR2 SVGIG, per germline (reference sequence). The CDR3 sequence is CAWSFEGYATNEKLFF. The CDR3 region has the DNA TGTGCCTGGAGTTTTGAGGGTTATGCAACTAATGAAAAACTGTTTTTT.

The chain uses TRBV23-1 and TRBJ2-3; TRBD1 agrees at 7 bases. TRBV23-1 is an open reading frame whose function is uncertain. This CDR3 has 14 residues. Trimming removed 0 bases from V and 12 bases from J; junction bases left unmatched: 9. The CDR3 is CASSQSMGQLSQYF. CDR3 DNA sequence: TGCGCCAGCAGTCAATCGATGGGACAGCTGTCCCAGTATTTT.

This clone has more than one count but fewer than ten. This chain uses TRBV7-9 with TRBJ1-1; D is undetermined. This CDR3 has 16 residues. V was cut by 1 base and J by 4 bases, with 16 bases left in between. Germline V CDR1 and CDR2: SEHNR, FQNEAQ (reference sequence). The CDR3 bases are TGTGCCAGCAGCTTAGATTGGGGAGTGAGGCCCACTGAAGCTTTCTTT. Its protein product is CASSLDWGVRPTEAFF. The variable domain in full, with the rest retrieved from reference TRBV7-9 and TRBJ1-1, is DTGVSQNPRHKITKRGQNVTFRCDPISEHNRLYWYRQTLGQGPEFLTYFQNEAQLEKSRLLSDRFSAERPKGSFSTLEIQRTEQGDSAMYLCASSLDWGVRPTEAFFGQGTRLTVV.

CDR3 amino acids: CASSPPWTGGSTEAFF. CDR3 nucleotides: TGTGCCAGCTCACCACCATGGACAGGGGGAAGCACTGAAGCTTTCTTT. This chain links TRBV18 with TRBJ1-1; 10 bases agree with TRBD1. The germline CDR1 and CDR2 sequences are KGHSH and LQKENI. CDR3 length: 16 residues. J lost 4 bases, V lost 0 bases, and 5 bases had no gene match.

In DNA form, the CDR3 reads TGTGCCAGCAGCTTCCTGGGACAGGGGGCCGAGACCCAGTACTTC. Translated, it gives CASSFLGQGAETQYF. This chain uses TRBV7-9 with TRBJ2-5, with TRBD1 matching 12 bases. The CDR3 sequence is 15 residues long. Germline CDR1 is SEHNR and CDR2 is FQNEAQ (reference sequence). Trimming cost V 3 bases and J 5 bases; bases outside gene matches: 4.

V usage is TRBV30 and J usage is TRBJ1-6; D might be TRBD1 (5 bases). Trimming removed 1 base from V and 3 bases from J, with 13 bases in between. This CDR3 is 16 amino acids long. Germline CDR1 is GTSNPN and CDR2 is SVGIG (reference sequence). CDR3 in amino acids: CAWSGGLSLYNSPLHF. For the CDR3, the DNA is TGTGCCTGGAGTGGGGGACTCTCCCTCTATAATTCACCCCTCCACTTT.

In the case of this clone: At the DNA level, this CDR3 is encoded by other sequences in the same sample as well. This chain joins TRBV24-1 and TRBJ1-2; tentative D call: TRBD1 (6 bases). V dropped 2 bases and J dropped 5 bases, with 8 bases sitting between them. This CDR3 has 13 amino acids. CDR1 is KGHDR and CDR2 is SFDVKD in the germline V gene. As DNA, the CDR3 is TGTGCCACCAGTGATTCCACAGGGTATGGCTACACCTTC. This codes for CATSDSTGYGYTF.

The chain couples TRBV11-2 to TRBJ2-1; the match to TRBD1 covers 9 bases. With V trimmed by 0 bases and J by 13 bases, 4 bases remained unmatched. The length of the CDR3 is 13 residues. Looked up from germline, CDR1 is SGHAT and CDR2 is FQNNGV. The CDR3 protein is CASSLERDRAQFF. The CDR3 DNA reads TGTGCCAGCAGCTTAGAGAGGGACAGGGCCCAGTTCTTC. Combining the CDR3 with reference TRBV11-2 and TRBJ2-1 gives the whole variable domain EAGVAQSPRYKIIEKRQSVAFWCNPISGHATLYWYQQILGQGPKLLIQFQNNGVVDDSQLPKDRFSAERLKGVDSTLKIQPAKLEDSAVYLCASSLERDRAQFFGPGTRLTVL.